The entry below gives a single T cell receptor beta chain sequence along with its context. The data were taken from a study of blood T cell repertoires in COVID-19. Background on the study: Some COVID-19 samples were acute and others convalescent; all came from the United States, Italy and Spain. Nucleic acid was either cDNA or gDNA, and it came from T cells, B-cell-depleted T cells, or PBMCs.

TCRdb's copy holds only in-frame clones and misses some; the assay was immunoSEQ multiplex PCR. The sample records about 320,000 clones, 85% being singletons. Germline loops: CDR1 MRHNA, CDR2 SNTAGT. The CDR3 runs to 14 residues. The V and J ends lost 6 bases and 7 bases respectively, with 16 bases between them. Participant reports of clinical history set cohort assignment. A PCR-confirmed or clinician-diagnosed COVID-19 case had contacted exposed participants within 2 weeks of entry. V and J are TRBV6-4 and TRBJ2-1, with TRBD1 as a possible D gene (6 bases). The TCR originated in a woman aged 25 to 39 who had been exposed to COVID-19. The sequencing sample was made of PBMCs or T cells enriched from blood (not recorded which). The CDR3 spells CASSNTGSVNEQFF. CDR3 DNA sequence: TGTGCCAGCAGCAACACAGGGTCAGTAAATGAGCAGTTCTTC.